A single sample gave rise to the 30 T cell receptor beta chains below, sequenced in a study of cytomegalovirus exposure and HLA in healthy donors. In the PCR, 60 Vbeta and 13 Jbeta primers were used. Sequenced by immunoSEQ multiplex PCR; TCRdb stores in-frame clones only, minus some. The data show 70,000 to 90,000 clones, with about 76% seen just once and about 12% held by the top ten. Sequences were obtained from PBMCs. Receptor source: a male donor in good health and CMV-seropositive.

The J gene is TRBJ2-2, the V gene TRBV2, with TRBD2 matching over 8 bases. The J segment lost 6 bases and the V segment lost 6 bases, leaving 3 bases of the junction unmatched. This CDR3 spans 13 amino acids. Per germline, CDR1 SNHLY and CDR2 FYNNEI. CDR3: CASSMGLAGELFF. DNA for the CDR3: TGTGCCAGCAGCATGGGACTAGCCGGGGAGCTGTTTTTT.

V and J are TRBV6-6 and TRBJ2-5; weak D call: TRBD2 (6 bases). The better agreement between TRBJ2-7 and the DNA end casts doubt on the J call. Germline CDR1 is MNHNY and CDR2 is SVGAGI (reference sequence). The CDR3 spans 14 residues. CDR3 loop: CASSYTGTYYEQYF. In DNA, the CDR3 is TGTGCCAGCAGTTATACCGGGACTTATTACGAGCAGTACTTC.

This clone occurred a few times. The V and J genes are TRBV19 and TRBJ1-5; D ambiguous. V lost 0 bases and J 4 bases, leaving 7 bases between the germline ends. CDR1 is LNHDA, CDR2 SQIVND, per germline (reference sequence). The CDR3 contains 14 residues. CDR3 sequence reads: CASSIEYRNQPQHF. In DNA form, the CDR3 reads TGTGCCAGTAGTATAGAGTACAGAAATCAGCCCCAGCATTTT.

This sequence joins TRBV18 and TRBJ1-2, with D possibly being TRBD1 (5 bases). Per germline, CDR1 KGHSH and CDR2 LQKENI. V was shortened by 2 bases and J by 2 bases, with 6 bases between the two germline ends. The CDR3 extends over 13 amino acids. The CDR3 spells CASSPDRNYGYTF. CDR3 nucleotides: TGTGCCAGCTCACCAGACAGAAACTATGGCTACACCTTC.

This sequence joins TRBV2 and TRBJ2-4; 12 bases fit TRBD2. Per the germline V gene, CDR1 is SNHLY and CDR2 is FYNNEI. The junction had 5 bases not matched to a gene; V was cut back by 8 bases and J by 3 bases. The CDR3 is 15 amino acids. In DNA form, the CDR3 reads TGTGCCAGCCTTACTAGCGGGAGGCACAAAAACATTCAGTACTTC. Its protein is CASLTSGRHKNIQYF.

This clone qualifies as medium-sized. Different DNA sequences within this sample yield the same CDR3. V is TRBV15 and J is TRBJ2-3; 8 bases are shared with TRBD2. CDR1 LNHNV and CDR2 YYDKDF come from the germline V gene (reference sequence). Unmatched junction bases numbered 8, after V lost 1 base and J lost 2 bases. The CDR3 is 17 amino acids. CDR3 sequence reads: CATSRVIAGTSTDTQYF. The CDR3 region has the DNA TGTGCCACCAGCAGAGTAATAGCGGGAACTTCCACAGATACGCAGTATTTT. Together with reference TRBV15 and TRBJ2-3, the CDR3 gives the full variable domain: DAMVIQNPRYQVTQFGKPVTLSCSQTLNHNVMYWYQQKSSQAPKLLFHYYDKDFNNEADTPDNFQSRRPNTSFCFLDIRSPGLGDTAMYLCATSRVIAGTSTDTQYFGPGTRLTVL.

This chain connects TRBV18 to TRBJ2-3; TRBD1 matches 10 bases. With V trimmed by 3 bases and J by 3 bases, 6 bases remained unmatched. The CDR3 totals 16 residues. Looked up from germline, CDR1 is KGHSH and CDR2 is LQKENI. The CDR3 spells CASSPVWTGGTDTQYF. The CDR3 nucleotides are TGTGCCAGCTCACCTGTCTGGACAGGGGGAACAGATACGCAGTATTTT.

This chain links TRBV5-6 with TRBJ2-3; tentatively, D is TRBD1 (6 bases). V was shortened by 3 bases and J by 0 bases, with 11 bases between the two germline ends. CDR1 and CDR2 (germline): SGHDT, YYEEEE. This CDR3 region has 15 residues. The CDR3 sequence is CASSYRTVSTDTQYF. CDR3 sequence (DNA): TGTGCCAGCAGCTACCGGACAGTTAGCACAGATACGCAGTATTTT.

The chain recombines TRBV4-1 with TRBJ2-3; TRBD1 matches 7 bases. V was clipped by 2 bases and J by 2 bases; unmatched bases: 7. The germline V gene has CDR1 MGHRA and CDR2 YSYEKL. The CDR3 is 16 residues long. CDR3 loop: CASSQRQGKDTDTQYF. The CDR3 region has the DNA TGCGCCAGCAGCCAAAGACAGGGTAAAGACACAGATACGCAGTATTTT.

The sample holds one count of this clone. J is TRBJ2-1 and V is TRBV5-1; TRBD2 aligns across 7 bases. The V and J ends lost 3 bases and 8 bases, in that order; junction bases with no gene match: 11. This CDR3 comprises 15 residues. The germline gives CDR1 SGHRS, CDR2 YFSETQ. The CDR3 nucleotides are TGCGCCAGCAGCTCCTCATCCGGGACTACCCATGAGCAGTTCTTC. Translation gives CASSSSSGTTHEQFF.

The rearrangement joins TRBV27 to TRBJ2-7, with D possibly TRBD1 on 6 matching bases. The V end was cut by 5 bases, the J end by 1 base, with 12 bases between. CDR3 length equals 14 residues. The germline gives CDR1 MNHEY, CDR2 SMNVEV (reference sequence). This chain's CDR3 is CASSPYQGSYEQYF. The CDR3, as DNA: TGTGCCAGCAGTCCCTACCAGGGGTCCTACGAGCAGTACTTC.

In its sample, this clone was seen a few times. This sequence joins TRBV9 and TRBJ2-1; TRBD2 agrees at 13 bases. J gave up 7 bases and V 2 bases, and 6 bases lay outside the gene matches. CDR3 length: 16 amino acids. Germline CDR1 SGDLS, CDR2 YYNGEE. CDR3 amino acids: CASSVTLAGGPNEQFF. The CDR3 DNA follows: TGTGCCAGCAGCGTTACACTAGCGGGAGGGCCGAATGAGCAGTTCTTC.

J is TRBJ2-7 and V is TRBV13, with 8 bases identical to TRBD1. Per germline, CDR1 PRHDT and CDR2 FYEKMQ (reference sequence). The V and J ends lost 5 bases and 9 bases, in that order; junction bases with no gene match: 12. The CDR3 length is 14 residues. CDR3 sequence: CASSERGGDRGQYF. Here the CDR3 DNA reads TGTGCCAGCAGCGAGCGCGGAGGCGACAGGGGGCAGTACTTC.

This chain connects TRBV5-4 to TRBJ1-3; the D gene is possibly TRBD1 (5 bases). CDR3 size: 12 residues. The V and J ends lost 6 bases and 2 bases respectively, with 6 bases between them. The germline CDR1 and CDR2 sequences are SGHNT and YYREEE (reference sequence). The CDR3 bases are TGTGCCAGCATGGGGCCTGGAAACACCATATATTTT. Protein sequence: CASMGPGNTIYF.

This clone was recorded only once. The chain has TRBV28 and TRBJ2-7; D possibly corresponds to TRBD2 (6 bases). The CDR3 has 15 residues. V shed 3 bases and J shed 1 base, with 13 bases lying between them. Germline V gene sequence: CDR1 MDHEN, CDR2 SYDVKM. In DNA form, the CDR3 reads TGTGCCAGCAGTTTTCCCGGGGGTCGGTCCTACGAGCAGTACTTC. Amino acids: CASSFPGGRSYEQYF.

There are a few counts of this clone. The J gene is TRBJ2-7, the V gene TRBV7-9, with D maybe TRBD2 (6 bases). There are 15 residues in the CDR3. V lost 5 bases and J 4 bases, leaving 18 bases between the germline ends. Germline CDR1 reads SEHNR; CDR2 reads FQNEAQ (reference sequence). The CDR3 loop is CASSPLGTSLYEQYF. CDR3 DNA sequence: TGTGCCAGCAGCCCCCTGGGAACTAGCCTATACGAGCAGTACTTC.

The CDR3 DNA is TGTGCCAGCAGTTCCGGGACTGGGCCAACCGCGCAGTATTTT. Amino acid sequence: CASSSGTGPTAQYF. This chain links TRBV27 with TRBJ2-3, with TRBD2 as a possible D gene (6 bases). Trimming stripped 4 bases from V and 10 bases from J, with 18 bases between. The CDR3 loop spans 14 amino acids. Germline V CDR1 and CDR2: MNHEY, SMNVEV (reference sequence).

The V call is TRBV4-2, the J call TRBJ1-4; D uncertain. V dropped 1 base and J dropped 8 bases, with 11 bases sitting between them. The length of the CDR3 is 14 residues. Germline-derived CDR1 and CDR2 are LGHNA and YNFKEQ. CDR3 sequence (DNA): TGTGCCAGCAGCCAAGGGGAGGGCAGCGAAAAACTGTTTTTT. Its translation is CASSQGEGSEKLFF.

This chain links TRBV30 with TRBJ2-7, with 8 bases fitting TRBD1. V shed 1 base, J shed 4 bases, and the junction held 12 bases outside the gene matches. The CDR3 has 16 amino acids. The germline gives CDR1 GTSNPN, CDR2 SVGIG (reference sequence). DNA of the CDR3: TGTGCCTGGAGTGATGCTGTAGGACAGGGTGATTACGAGCAGTACTTC. Amino acid sequence: CAWSDAVGQGDYEQYF.

This clone occurred a few times. The rearrangement links TRBV7-3 to TRBJ2-3; 8 nucleotides agree with TRBD2. Germline values: CDR1 SGHTA, CDR2 FQGTGA. The CDR3 contains 18 residues. After removal of 5 bases from V and 4 bases from J, the junction contained 17 bases not matched to a gene. The chain's CDR3 is CASSEKRNRGGRPDTQYF. The CDR3 bases are TGTGCCAGCAGCGAAAAGAGGAACCGGGGGGGCCGACCAGATACGCAGTATTTT.

The J gene is TRBJ1-4, the V gene TRBV4-1; 12 bases align to TRBD1. Per germline, CDR1 MGHRA and CDR2 YSYEKL. V was pared by 0 bases and J by 5 bases, with 10 bases of the junction left unmatched. The CDR3 is 19 residues long. The CDR3 DNA follows: TGCGCCAGCAGCCAAGAACGAATAGGGACAGGGGGCGAGAATGAAAAACTGTTTTTT. It encodes CASSQERIGTGGENEKLFF.

The chain joins TRBV19 to TRBJ1-2, with 7 nucleotides matching TRBD1. The V gene's germline CDR1 is LNHDA and CDR2 SQIVND (reference sequence). The CDR3 has 16 residues. Unmatched junction bases numbered 7, after V lost 1 base and J lost 2 bases. CDR3 loop: CASSIVEQGMNYGYTF. DNA of the CDR3: TGTGCCAGTAGTATAGTTGAACAGGGGATGAACTATGGCTACACCTTC.

In its sample, this clone was seen once. The chain couples TRBV6-5 to TRBJ2-7; tentative D call: TRBD2 (5 bases). V lost 10 bases, J lost 4 bases, and 17 bases lay in between. This CDR3 region has 13 residues. Germline loops: CDR1 MNHEY, CDR2 SVGAGI. The CDR3 spells CATKRKAAYEQYF. CDR3 sequence (DNA): TGTGCCACCAAGCGGAAGGCGGCATACGAGCAGTACTTC.

The chain uses TRBV29-1 and TRBJ2-7; D remains unclear. Trimming took 4 bases from V and 1 from J, leaving 8 bases between them. The CDR3 spans 12 residues. Per the germline V gene, CDR1 is SQVTM and CDR2 is ANQGSEA. Written as DNA, the CDR3 is TGCAGCGTTGGATCCGGTTCCTACGAGCAGTACTTC. Translated, it gives CSVGSGSYEQYF.

The CDR3 DNA sequence: TGCGCCAGCACCGACACCTCCTACGAGCAGTACTTC. Translated: CASTDTSYEQYF. J is TRBJ2-7 and V is TRBV5-1; D is unclear. The germline V gene encodes CDR1 SGHRS and CDR2 YFSETQ. The ends were cut back, 6 bases at V and 0 bases at J, with 7 bases in the middle. The CDR3 is 12 amino acids. Full variable domain (remainder filled in from reference TRBV5-1 and TRBJ2-7): KAGVTQTPRYLIKTRGQQVTLSCSPISGHRSVSWYQQTPGQGLQFLFEYFSETQRNKGNFPGRFSGRQFSNSRSEMNVSTLELGDSALYLCASTDTSYEQYFGPGTRLTVT.

The V gene is TRBV7-9, the J gene TRBJ2-3; a possible D gene is TRBD1 (5 bases). Per the germline V gene, CDR1 is SEHNR and CDR2 is FQNEAQ (reference sequence). With 4 bases removed from V and 5 bases from J, the gap between germline ends came to 7 bases. The CDR3 runs to 12 residues. CDR3 in amino acids: CASSSRGDTQYF. The CDR3 coding sequence is TGTGCCAGCAGCTCAAGGGGAGATACGCAGTATTTT.

The V gene is TRBV7-6, the J gene TRBJ2-5; 10 bases line up with TRBD2. This CDR3 contains 17 residues. The V and J ends lost 5 bases and 4 bases, in that order; junction bases with no gene match: 13. CDR1 and CDR2 from the germline V gene are SGHVS and FNYEAQ. The DNA for the CDR3 is TGTGCCAGCAGCCCATCCGGGGCTAGCGGGAGTTCAGAGACCCAGTACTTC. Its protein is CASSPSGASGSSETQYF.

This chain's CDR3 is CASSPRPSGQVQGRNTEAFF. CDR3 nucleotide sequence: TGTGCCAGCAGTCCCCGCCCGAGTGGACAGGTCCAAGGGAGGAACACTGAAGCTTTCTTT. This chain uses TRBV27 with TRBJ1-1, with TRBD1 matching over 7 bases. The V segment lost 5 bases and the J segment 1 base; nucleotides outside the gene matches: 22. The CDR3 has 20 amino acids. Germline CDR1 MNHEY, CDR2 SMNVEV (reference sequence).

The chain has TRBV19 and TRBJ1-1; D not resolved. Trimming shortened V by 3 bases and J by 0 bases, and 8 bases separated the two germline ends. The CDR3 is made up of 14 amino acids. Germline V lookup: CDR1 LNHDA, CDR2 SQIVND (reference sequence). The CDR3 loop is CASSMGRLNTEAFF. CDR3 nucleotide sequence: TGTGCCAGTAGTATGGGCAGGTTGAACACTGAAGCTTTCTTT.

This clone was counted a few times. This chain connects TRBV4-1 to TRBJ1-1; 7 bases line up with TRBD1. The CDR3 contains 16 residues. Germline V gene data show CDR1 as MGHRA and CDR2 as YSYEKL. Unmatched junction bases numbered 9, after V lost 3 bases and J lost 2 bases. The DNA for the CDR3 is TGCGCCAGCAGCCACCCAGGGACAGTCACTAACACTGAAGCTTTCTTT. It is translated as CASSHPGTVTNTEAFF.